A selection of T cell receptor beta chains follows, all from one sample in a study of CD8 T cells in Susac syndrome. TCRdb reanalysed the immunoSEQ multiplex PCR reads using MiXCR and keeps one entry per CDR3 protein. This sample has about 140,000 distinct CDR3 sequences, with about 94% found just once. Specimen: CD8+ T cells from PBMCs. These receptors came from a human donor in good health. CDR3s include the opening cysteine and the closing phenylalanine or tryptophan. The D gene is left open where the match is weak. Rows may omit the clone size; those that give it use once, few, many or a size class.

TRBJ2-7 - TRBV27 - TGTGCCAGCAGTTTTATCGGTCCAGGTCCGGGATACGAGCAGTACTTC CASSFIGPGPGYEQYF
TRBJ1-2 - TRBV27 - TGTGCCAGCATGGACCCCGCTGGGGGCTACACCTTC CASMDPAGGYTF
TRBJ2-6 - TRBV29-1 - TGCAGCGTAAGACTAGTCCAAGCCAACGTCCTGACTTTC CSVRLVQANVLTF
TRBJ2-3 once TRBV30 - TGTGCCTGGAGTAAATTACTAGCAACAGATACGCAGTATTTT CAWSKLLATDTQYF
TRBJ2-3 - TRBV27 - TGTGCCAGCAGTTTCTATTTGGAGTCGGACAGCACAGATACGCAGTATTTT CASSFYLESDSTDTQYF
TRBJ2-3 - TRBV12-3/TRBV12-4 TRBD2 TGTGCCAGCAGTTTCGGAGCGGGAGGGGGAGATACGCAGTATTTT CASSFGAGGGDTQYF
TRBJ2-2 - TRBV6-5 TRBD2 TGTGCCAGCAGTTACGAAAGCGGGGCAAACACCGGGGAGCTGTTTTTT CASSYESGANTGELFF
TRBJ1-1 - TRBV7-6 TRBD1 TGTGCCAGCAGCTCGGGACAGGGGCTATCTGAAGCTTTCTTT CASSSGQGLSEAFF
TRBJ1-1 - TRBV29-1 - TGCAGCGTTGGGACAGCCACTGAAGCTTTCTTT CSVGTATEAFF
TRBJ2-1 - TRBV15 - TGTGCCACCAGCAGAGTCTACAATGAGCAGTTCTTC CATSRVYNEQFF
TRBJ2-1 - TRBV6-5 - TGTGCCAGCAGTTACTCATACTCCTACAATGAGCAGTTCTTC CASSYSYSYNEQFF
TRBJ2-1 - TRBV11-2 - TGTGCCAGCAGCTTAGACCCCCCCAGACAGTTCTTC CASSLDPPRQFF
TRBJ2-1 - TRBV12-3/TRBV12-4 - TGTGCCAGCAGTTCAGCGACCAAATACAATGAGCAGTTCTTC CASSSATKYNEQFF
TRBJ2-3 - TRBV6-2/TRBV6-3 TRBD2 TGTGCCAGCAGCCTCTACTTGGGACTAGCTACAGATACGCAGTATTTT CASSLYLGLATDTQYF
TRBJ2-3 - TRBV2 TRBD2 TGTGCCAGCATCCGACTAGCGGGAGGGGAAGATACGCAGTATTTT CASIRLAGGEDTQYF
TRBJ2-1 - TRBV27 TRBD1 TGTGCCAGCAGTTTAATCACAGGGGAGACGGATGAGCAGTTCTTC CASSLITGETDEQFF
TRBJ1-2 - TRBV20-1 - TGCAGTGCTAGAGATTTAGACAACTTAACTCGGGGCTACACCTTC CSARDLDNLTRGYTF
TRBJ2-1 - TRBV29-1 TRBD2 TGCAGCGTTGAGGGAATTGCGGGGGAGGGGAATGAGCAGTTCTTC CSVEGIAGEGNEQFF
TRBJ2-5 - TRBV6-5 - TGTGCCAGCAGTTACTCGGCAGGGCGGACCCAGTACTTC CASSYSAGRTQYF
TRBJ2-1 - TRBV20-1 TRBD1 TGCAGTGCTAGAGCAGGGGGCGAGTTAGGTGAGCAGTTCTTC CSARAGGELGEQFF
TRBJ2-7 - TRBV4-3 TRBD2 TGCGCCAGCAGCCAAGAGAGCCCGGCGGGAGGCTCCTACGAGCAGTACTTC CASSQESPAGGSYEQYF
TRBJ2-3 once TRBV29-1 - TGCAGCGCTGGGGGGAGCACAGATACGCAGTATTTT CSAGGSTDTQYF
TRBJ1-1 - TRBV29-1 - TGCAGCGTTGAGGGTGACAGAACTGAAGCTTTCTTT CSVEGDRTEAFF
TRBJ2-5 - TRBV28 TRBD2 TGTGCCAGCTATGGACCGCGTGGAGCGGGAGTAATTGAGACCCAGTACTTC CASYGPRGAGVIETQYF
TRBJ1-5 - TRBV27 - TGTGCCAGCAGTTTAGGGAGGGGAGATCAGCCCCAGCATTTT CASSLGRGDQPQHF
TRBJ2-5 - TRBV12-3/TRBV12-4 - TGTGCCAGCAGTTTAGGGGAACACTTCCAAGAGACCCAGTACTTC CASSLGEHFQETQYF
TRBJ1-1 once TRBV9 - TGTGCCAGCAGCCGATGGGACAACACTGAAGCTTTCTTT CASSRWDNTEAFF
TRBJ2-3 - TRBV11-2 - TGTGCCAGCAGCTCCGGAGTGGTAGCGGGCACAGATACGCAGTATTTT CASSSGVVAGTDTQYF
TRBJ2-3 - TRBV7-2 TRBD2 TGTGCCAGCAGCTTAGGCGGGGGGGATAGCACAGATACGCAGTATTTT CASSLGGGDSTDTQYF
TRBJ2-7 - TRBV4-2 TRBD2 TGTGCCAGCAGCCAAGATGTAGCGGGAGGGCCGAAGGAGCAGTACTTC CASSQDVAGGPKEQYF
TRBJ2-1 - TRBV27 TRBD2 TGTGCCAGTATGGGAGGGTATGAGCAGTTCTTC CASMGGYEQFF
TRBJ2-7 - TRBV12-3/TRBV12-4 TRBD1 TGTGCCAGCCATCCTCGACCGGGACAGCTGACCTACGAGCAGTACTTC CASHPRPGQLTYEQYF
TRBJ2-1 - TRBV27 - TGTGCCAGCAGTTTAATCAGTAAACCGTACAATGAGCAGTTCTTC CASSLISKPYNEQFF
TRBJ1-1 few TRBV27 - TGTGCCAGCAGTTTATCGGGGGCGACTGAAGCTTTCTTT CASSLSGATEAFF
TRBJ2-7 once TRBV7-2 TRBD2 TGTGCCAGCAGCTTCAGGCCCAATGCGCGGGAGTTACCCTACGAGCAGTACTTC CASSFRPNARELPYEQYF
TRBJ2-1 - TRBV3-1 - TGTGCCAGCAGCCAAGATCCGCCGGGAATCTCCTACAATGAGCAGTTCTTC CASSQDPPGISYNEQFF
TRBJ2-1 once TRBV7-9 - TGTGCCAGCAGCTTGGGTAACTACAATGAGCAGTTCTTC CASSLGNYNEQFF
TRBJ2-7 - TRBV29-1 - TGCAGCGTGAACGGACAAAGCAACGAGCAGTACTTC CSVNGQSNEQYF
TRBJ2-1 - TRBV20-1 - TGCAGTGCTATGGAGGGAACCTACAATGAGCAGTTCTTC CSAMEGTYNEQFF
TRBJ2-7 - TRBV5-1 - TGCGCCAGCCGACCTGTCCCGGACTACGAGCAGTACTTC CASRPVPDYEQYF
TRBJ2-2 - TRBV4-3 - TGCGCCAGCAGGGCCGGGACACGAAACACCGGGGAGCTGTTTTTT CASRAGTRNTGELFF
TRBJ2-5 - TRBV7-8 - TGTGCCAGCAGCTTAGAGGCGGCGGGGCTCCTACAAGAGACCCAGTACTTC CASSLEAAGLLQETQYF
TRBJ1-2 once TRBV4-2 TRBD1 TGTGCCAGCAGCCAACCACAGGGGGCCCGCGGTGGCTACACCTTC CASSQPQGARGGYTF
TRBJ1-5 - TRBV7-9 TRBD1 TGTGCCAGCAGCTCCCCAGGGGGAGGGACCAATCAGCCCCAGCATTTT CASSSPGGGTNQPQHF
TRBJ2-5 - TRBV9 - TGTGCCAGCAGCCCCAGTGGGGGCGACGAGACCCAGTACTTC CASSPSGGDETQYF
TRBJ2-1 - TRBV9 - TGTGCCAGCAGCGTGGGGGGAGCATCGGAGCAGTTCTTC CASSVGGASEQFF
TRBJ2-4 - TRBV7-9 - TGTGCCAGCAGTCGAAGAGGGGATCCCAAAAACATTCAGTACTTC CASSRRGDPKNIQYF
TRBJ1-2 - TRBV9 - TGTGCCAGCAGCGTCGTCAGGGGTGGAGGCTACACCTTC CASSVVRGGGYTF